These T cell receptor beta chains were read from a single sample in a study of cytomegalovirus exposure and HLA in healthy donors. Clones were read by immunoSEQ multiplex PCR, and TCRdb kept only the in-frame ones, dropping some. Counted here are 85,000 to 110,000 clones, roughly 80% occurring once; the ten biggest clones make up approximately 3.8%. Sequenced input: PBMCs. The receptors stem from a man over 45 in good health and CMV-seropositive. The CDR3 runs from the conserved cysteine through the conserved F or W. Fields, in order: D gene, V gene, clone size, J gene, CDR3 length, CDR3 protein, CDR3 DNA. A D gene is named only where the DNA matches it firmly. The size of a clone is reported for some rows only, either as once, few or many, or as a class for expanded clones.

d_call: TRBD2; v_call: TRBV2; clone_size: .; j_call: TRBJ2-3; cdr3_length: 16; cdr3_aa: CASKIGLAGGTDTQYF; cdr3_nt: TGTGCCAGCAAAATTGGACTAGCGGGTGGCACAGATACGCAGTATTTT
d_call: .; v_call: TRBV2; clone_size: .; j_call: TRBJ2-7; cdr3_length: 14; cdr3_aa: CASGEEPSSYEQYF; cdr3_nt: TGTGCCAGCGGGGAGGAGCCCTCCTCCTACGAGCAGTACTTC
d_call: TRBD1; v_call: TRBV6-1; clone_size: .; j_call: TRBJ2-7; cdr3_length: 15; cdr3_aa: CASSEVGQGSYEQYF; cdr3_nt: TGTGCCAGCAGTGAAGTGGGACAGGGTTCCTACGAGCAGTACTTC
d_call: .; v_call: TRBV5-4; clone_size: .; j_call: TRBJ2-7; cdr3_length: 15; cdr3_aa: CASSLNLGRDYEQYF; cdr3_nt: TGTGCCAGCAGCTTAAATTTGGGGCGGGACTACGAGCAGTACTTC
d_call: TRBD2; v_call: TRBV19; clone_size: .; j_call: TRBJ2-1; cdr3_length: 15; cdr3_aa: CASSISRAGGRGQFF; cdr3_nt: TGTGCCAGTAGTATTTCGAGAGCGGGAGGCCGTGGGCAGTTCTTC
d_call: TRBD2; v_call: TRBV29-1; clone_size: few; j_call: TRBJ2-2; cdr3_length: 15; cdr3_aa: CSVLRTSGTTGELFF; cdr3_nt: TGCAGCGTACTACGGACTAGCGGGACCACCGGGGAGCTGTTTTTT
d_call: .; v_call: TRBV18; clone_size: .; j_call: TRBJ2-2; cdr3_length: 16; cdr3_aa: CASSPPAGSNTGELFF; cdr3_nt: TGTGCCAGCTCACCACCGGCGGGCTCGAACACCGGGGAGCTGTTTTTT
d_call: TRBD1; v_call: TRBV5-4; clone_size: .; j_call: TRBJ2-7; cdr3_length: 17; cdr3_aa: CASSSYRPGQGAWEQYF; cdr3_nt: TGTGCCAGCAGCTCATACCGACCGGGACAGGGGGCGTGGGAGCAGTACTTC
d_call: TRBD2; v_call: TRBV14; clone_size: .; j_call: TRBJ2-1; cdr3_length: 17; cdr3_aa: CASSQDLRTSGVPEQFF; cdr3_nt: TGTGCCAGCAGCCAAGATCTGAGGACTAGCGGGGTTCCTGAGCAGTTCTTC
d_call: .; v_call: TRBV2; clone_size: .; j_call: TRBJ1-5; cdr3_length: 14; cdr3_aa: CASNLDRGNQPQHF; cdr3_nt: TGTGCCAGCAACTTGGACAGAGGCAATCAGCCCCAGCATTTT
d_call: .; v_call: TRBV28; clone_size: .; j_call: TRBJ2-3; cdr3_length: 16; cdr3_aa: CASSLSQGRGTDTQYF; cdr3_nt: TGTGCCAGCAGTTTGTCCCAGGGCCGCGGCACAGATACGCAGTATTTT
d_call: TRBD2; v_call: TRBV5-3; clone_size: once; j_call: TRBJ2-1; cdr3_length: 15; cdr3_aa: CARSIAGPPYNEQFF; cdr3_nt: TGTGCCAGAAGCATAGCGGGTCCCCCCTACAATGAGCAGTTCTTC
d_call: .; v_call: TRBV27; clone_size: .; j_call: TRBJ2-7; cdr3_length: 12; cdr3_aa: CASSDSSYEQYF; cdr3_nt: TGTGCCAGCTCGGACAGCTCCTACGAGCAGTACTTC
d_call: TRBD2; v_call: TRBV19; clone_size: .; j_call: TRBJ2-5; cdr3_length: 16; cdr3_aa: CASSTGTSGGQETQYF; cdr3_nt: TGTGCCAGTAGTACGGGGACTAGCGGGGGCCAAGAGACCCAGTACTTC